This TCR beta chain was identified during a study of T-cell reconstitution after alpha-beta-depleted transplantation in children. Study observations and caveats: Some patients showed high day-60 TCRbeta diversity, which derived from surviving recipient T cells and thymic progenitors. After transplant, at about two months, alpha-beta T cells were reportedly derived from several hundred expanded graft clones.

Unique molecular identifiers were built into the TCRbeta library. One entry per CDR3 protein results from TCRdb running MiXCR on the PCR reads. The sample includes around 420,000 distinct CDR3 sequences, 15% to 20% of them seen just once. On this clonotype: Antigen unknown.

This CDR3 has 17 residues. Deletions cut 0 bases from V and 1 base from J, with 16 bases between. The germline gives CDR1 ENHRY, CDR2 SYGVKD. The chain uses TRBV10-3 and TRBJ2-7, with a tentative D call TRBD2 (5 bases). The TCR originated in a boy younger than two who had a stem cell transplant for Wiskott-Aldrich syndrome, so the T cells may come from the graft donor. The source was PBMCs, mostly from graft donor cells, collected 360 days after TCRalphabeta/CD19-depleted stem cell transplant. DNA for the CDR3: TGTGCCATCAGTGAGTCGACCCGAGGGTTCAGGTCCTACGAGCAGTACTTC. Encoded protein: CAISESTRGFRSYEQYF.